This record covers a single T cell receptor beta chain. Method: immunoSEQ multiplex PCR; TCRdb's copy keeps in-frame clones and lacks some. The sample carries about 230,000 clones, roughly 86% recorded once. The sample originates from a study of blood T cell repertoires in COVID-19. The CDR3 sequence is 14 residues long. Germline V gene data show CDR1 as SGHRS and CDR2 as YFSETQ. Trimming stripped 4 bases from V and 1 base from J, with 11 bases between. The receptor was derived from a woman in her thirties with acute COVID-19. V gene TRBV5-1 combines with J gene TRBJ1-1; the D is unclear. The sequenced material came from PBMCs or T cells enriched from blood (not recorded which). The CDR3 loop reads CASSPWQANTEAFF. The CDR3 DNA is TGCGCCAGCAGCCCCTGGCAGGCGAACACTGAAGCTTTCTTT.